The entry below gives a single T cell receptor (beta chain) sequence along with its context. Its matching antigen is unknown. Only in-frame clones appear in the TCRdb table, and some are missing; sequencing was by immunoSEQ multiplex PCR. The sample records approximately 99,000 clones, roughly 90% being singletons. The source of the sample is a study of OX40 agonist ivuxolimab in advanced cancers. Study-level background: Patients were treated with ivuxolimab, an agonistic anti-OX40 (CD134) antibody. Ivuxolimab, which patients received intravenously every 2 weeks, was dosed at 0.01 to 10 mg/kg.

Germline assignment: CDR1 SGHNT and CDR2 YYREEE (reference sequence). The CDR3 contains 13 residues. The V end was cut by 5 bases, the J end by 5 bases, with 13 bases between. Patients who had autoimmune disease history or got systemic immunosuppression were left out. Study-level points and caveats: Low normalized T-cell clonal expansion was also seen in some nonresponders.

This sequence joins TRBV5-4 and TRBJ1-2; D possibly corresponds to TRBD1 (5 bases). This material consisted of CD4+ or CD8+ T cells sorted from blood, taken in a trial of the OX40 agonist ivuxolimab. This receptor was taken from an adult with an advanced solid tumor such as melanoma, head and neck, liver or kidney cancer. The CDR3 bases are TGTGCCAGCAGGGCCGGGACGGATTATGGCTACACCTTC. This codes for CASRAGTDYGYTF.